Shown below are 7 T cell receptor beta chains from a single sample sequenced in a study of preoperative IRX-2 immunotherapy in early breast cancer. Stated treatment: preoperative locoregional IRX-2 cytokine immunotherapy. The protocol was immunoSEQ multiplex PCR, while the TCRdb copy is restricted to in-frame clones and leaves out a portion. The sample holds tens of thousands of clones, around 89% seen once. Sampling was conducted from a patient treated with IRX-2 immunotherapy. These receptors all stem from a human donor with breast cancer.

This clone turned up a few times. The chain has TRBV6-6 and TRBJ1-4; 7 bases are a match to TRBD1. Germline loops: CDR1 MNHNY, CDR2 SVGAGI (reference sequence). This CDR3 is 14 amino acids long. With 7 bases clipped from V and 8 bases from J, the junction kept 10 bases outside the gene matches. The CDR3 loop reads CASNPAPDREKLFF. CDR3 coding DNA: TGTGCCAGCAACCCAGCCCCGGACAGGGAAAAACTGTTTTTT.

The V call is TRBV5-6, the J call TRBJ2-5; no reliable D call. From germline, CDR1 is SGHDT and CDR2 YYEEEE. V gave up 2 bases and J gave up 1 base, with 6 bases separating them. This CDR3 is built from 13 residues. The CDR3, as DNA: TGTGCCAGCAGCTTCTCACTCCAAGAGACCCAGTACTTC. This translates into CASSFSLQETQYF.

The chain couples TRBV5-4 to TRBJ1-1, with D uncertain. The V and J ends lost 0 bases and 9 bases respectively, with 12 bases between them. The CDR3 length is 13 residues. CDR1 SGHNT and CDR2 YYREEE come from the germline V gene (reference sequence). For the CDR3, the DNA is TGTGCCAGCAGCTTGGTCGCGGGAGGAAAAGCTTTCTTT. It translates to CASSLVAGGKAFF.

The chain has TRBV18 and TRBJ1-2; no reliable D call. Germline V gene lookup returns CDR1 KGHSH and CDR2 LQKENI. The CDR3 totals 15 residues. V gave up 2 bases and J gave up 2 bases, with 12 bases separating them. The chain's CDR3 is CASSPGRVPNYGYTF. CDR3 nucleotide sequence: TGTGCCAGCTCACCAGGAAGGGTTCCGAACTATGGCTACACCTTC.

This rearrangement joins TRBV9 to TRBJ2-3, with unresolved D. Germline V gives CDR1 SGDLS, CDR2 YYNGEE. The CDR3 consists of 15 residues. V was cut by 0 bases and J by 0 bases, with 8 bases left in between. CDR3 in DNA: TGTGCCAGCAGCGTAGAGGGTCTAAGCACAGATACGCAGTATTTT. Translating gives CASSVEGLSTDTQYF.

The genes are TRBV7-6 and TRBJ1-6; tentative D call: TRBD1 (5 bases). The CDR3 is made up of 20 amino acids. Germline V lookup: CDR1 SGHVS, CDR2 FNYEAQ. The V and J ends lost 3 bases and 0 bases respectively, with 21 bases between them. The CDR3 sequence: CASSFQVSGTSSSYNSPLHF. CDR3 nucleotide sequence: TGTGCCAGCAGCTTCCAGGTTTCTGGGACTTCTAGCTCCTATAATTCACCCCTCCACTTT.

This clone was seen only once. CDR3 sequence (DNA): TGTGCCAGTAGTGAAACAGGCGGGTATGGCTACACCTTC. Protein product: CASSETGGYGYTF. The chain has TRBV19 and TRBJ1-2; perhaps TRBD1 as D (5 bases). This CDR3 has 13 residues. CDR1 and CDR2 from the germline V gene are LNHDA and SQIVND (reference sequence). The V end was cut by 5 bases, the J end by 5 bases, with 12 bases between.